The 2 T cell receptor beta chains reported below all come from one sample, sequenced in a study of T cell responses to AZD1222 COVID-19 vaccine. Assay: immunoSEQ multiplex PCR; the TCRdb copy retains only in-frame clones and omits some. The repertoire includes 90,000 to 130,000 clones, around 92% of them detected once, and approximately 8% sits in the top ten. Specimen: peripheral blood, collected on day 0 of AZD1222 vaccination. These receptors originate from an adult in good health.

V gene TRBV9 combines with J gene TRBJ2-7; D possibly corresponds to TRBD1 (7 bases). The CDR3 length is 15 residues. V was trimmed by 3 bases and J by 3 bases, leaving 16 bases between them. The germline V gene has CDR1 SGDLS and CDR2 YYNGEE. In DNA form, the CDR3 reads TGTGCCAGCAGCGCCGGGCAGGGGGGTATCTACGAGCAGTACTTC. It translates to CASSAGQGGIYEQYF.

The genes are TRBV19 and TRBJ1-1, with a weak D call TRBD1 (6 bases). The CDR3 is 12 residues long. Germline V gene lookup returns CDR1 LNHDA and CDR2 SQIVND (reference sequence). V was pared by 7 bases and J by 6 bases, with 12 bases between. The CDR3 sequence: CASKWEGAEAFF. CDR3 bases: TGTGCCAGTAAGTGGGAGGGGGCTGAAGCTTTCTTT. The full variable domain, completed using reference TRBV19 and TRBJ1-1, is DGGITQSPKYLFRKEGQNVTLSCEQNLNHDAMYWYRQDPGQGLRLIYYSQIVNDFQKGDIAEGYSVSREKKESFPLTVTSAQKNPTAFYLCASKWEGAEAFFGQGTRLTVV.